The 15 T cell receptor beta chains given below trace back to one sample, sequenced in a study of regulatory T cells in long-lasting Graves disease. Combining iRepertoire HTBI primers with Arm-PCR of CDR3 regions, the authors built TCR beta libraries. TCRdb processed the multiplex PCR reads anew with MiXCR; each CDR3 protein has one entry. The data show 360,000 or so distinct CDR3 sequences, with 16% seen just once and around 20% held by the top ten. Time point given: newly diagnosed GD, antithyroid drugs for less than 3 months. The TCR library used RNA extracted from PBMCs. The sample also formed part of further work on T cells in Graves' hyperthyroidism and ophthalmopathy.

The sequences come from peripheral blood mononuclear cells (PBMCs), collected at new diagnosis, from a patient treated with antithyroid drugs. These receptors were taken from a woman under 30 with Graves disease.

This clonotype showed up many times. The chain joins TRBV6-2 or TRBV6-3 to TRBJ1-5; D unresolved. This CDR3 spans 13 amino acids. Germline V gives CDR1 MNHEY, CDR2 SVGEGT. V lost 10 bases to trimming and J lost 3 bases, with 13 bases between them. Here the CDR3 DNA reads TGTGCCACCTCCGGGGTTCCCAATCAGCCCCAGCATTTT. Translated, it gives CATSGVPNQPQHF.

In this sample, this clonotype turned up many times. The rearrangement uses TRBV7-9 and TRBJ2-1; tentative D call: TRBD1 (6 bases). The V gene's germline CDR1 is SEHNR and CDR2 FQNEAQ (reference sequence). Trimming removed 1 base at V and 15 bases at J, with 13 bases between. The CDR3 sequence is 12 residues long. The CDR3 sequence is CASSLDGTGRFF. DNA for the CDR3: TGTGCCAGCAGCTTAGATGGCACAGGGAGGTTCTTC.

The chain employs TRBV7-2 and TRBJ1-6; D is ambiguous. Germline assignment: CDR1 SGHTA and CDR2 FQGNSA. V was clipped by 1 base and J by 0 bases, with 10 bases between them. CDR3 length equals 17 residues. The CDR3 bases are TGTGCCAGCAGCTTAGGACGCCAGAGCTCCTATAATTCACCCCTCCACTTT. Amino acids: CASSLGRQSSYNSPLHF.

This clonotype has at least ten counts. The chain uses TRBV3-1 and TRBJ2-1; either TRBD1 or TRBD2 may supply D (5 bases each). The J call may not be correct, given that the DNA end is closer to TRBJ2-5. CDR1 is LGHDT and CDR2 is YNNKEL in the germline V gene (reference sequence). CDR3 length: 15 residues. The CDR3 DNA reads as TGTGCCAGCAGCCAGGGACCGGTCACCCAAGAGACCCAGTACTTC. It codes for CASSQGPVTQETQYF.

This clonotype came up many times. The V gene is TRBV12-3 or TRBV12-4, the J gene TRBJ2-3; 8 nucleotides line up with TRBD2. Trimming took 3 bases from V and 4 from J; bases not matched to a gene: 3. The CDR3 totals 14 residues. The CDR3 sequence: CASSFAGGADTQYF. The CDR3 DNA sequence: TGTGCCAGCAGTTTCGCGGGGGGCGCAGATACGCAGTATTTT.

This clonotype was seen ten or more times. The gene calls are TRBV5-4 and TRBJ2-5; no definite D call. Trimming left V 0 bases short and J 5 bases short, with 11 bases between. Germline CDR1 reads SGHNT; CDR2 reads YYREEE (reference sequence). This CDR3 has 14 residues. The CDR3 DNA reads as TGTGCCAGCAGCTTGGAACCGATTTCGGAGACCCAGTACTTC. Translation: CASSLEPISETQYF.

This clonotype has a count of ten or more. One end of the junction varies from germline; a read error may be responsible. This chain joins TRBV27 and TRBJ2-1; tentatively, D is TRBD2 (6 bases). There are 16 residues in the CDR3. Looked up from germline, CDR1 is MNHEY and CDR2 is SMNVEV (reference sequence). The CDR3 loop is CASSLSGPRPHGSILF. DNA of the CDR3: TGTGCCAGCAGTTTATCCGGACCGCGTCCCCACGGGAGTATACTCTTC.

This clonotype showed up many times. The V and J genes are TRBV30 and TRBJ1-2; D uncertain. From germline, CDR1 is GTSNPN and CDR2 SVGIG (reference sequence). This CDR3 has 12 amino acids. V lost 2 bases to trimming and J lost 8 bases, with 12 bases between them. The CDR3 loop reads CAWSWAGGGYTF. CDR3 in DNA: TGTGCCTGGAGTTGGGCAGGTGGAGGCTACACCTTC.

Ten or more counts support this clonotype. The chain employs TRBV2 and TRBJ2-3; weak D call: TRBD2 (5 bases). Germline CDR1 SNHLY, CDR2 FYNNEI. V lost 6 bases, J lost 4 bases, and 14 bases lay in between. The CDR3 contains 14 residues. The CDR3 sequence is CASREVASADTQYF. The CDR3, as DNA: TGTGCCAGCAGGGAGGTCGCCTCTGCAGATACGCAGTATTTT.

This clonotype was found a few times. The chain links TRBV7-9 to TRBJ2-7; D may be TRBD2 (5 bases). V was pared by 1 base and J by 6 bases, with 13 bases between. Germline assignment: CDR1 SEHNR and CDR2 FQNEAQ (reference sequence). CDR3 length: 14 residues. In DNA form, the CDR3 reads TGTGCCAGCAGCTTAGAAACCCCCGGGGTCGAGCAGTACTTC. As protein: CASSLETPGVEQYF.

This clonotype was counted many times. This chain connects TRBV2 to TRBJ1-4; D ambiguous. In germline, CDR1 is SNHLY, CDR2 FYNNEI. There are 14 residues in the CDR3. Trimming removed 8 bases at V and 5 bases at J, with 15 bases between. The CDR3 loop is CASGGRTGNEKLFF. The CDR3 bases are TGTGCCAGCGGTGGCAGGACGGGGAATGAAAAACTGTTTTTT.

This clonotype occurred many times. The chain joins TRBV12-5 to TRBJ1-2; D is perhaps TRBD1 (5 bases). Germline loops: CDR1 LGHNT, CDR2 FRNRAP. The CDR3 is 14 amino acids. V was pared by 7 bases and J by 2 bases, with 14 bases between. The CDR3 loop is CASAQGVSNYGYTF. Written as DNA, the CDR3 is TGTGCTAGTGCCCAGGGTGTTTCAAACTATGGCTACACCTTC.

This clonotype was detected ten times or more. DNA for the CDR3: TGCGCCAGCAGCTTGGCTCGAGGCGACAGGGGTTCGTATCGCCCCACAGATACGCAGTATTTT. It yields the protein CASSLARGDRGSYRPTDTQYF. The chain links TRBV5-1 to TRBJ2-3; 8 nucleotides align to TRBD1. V was pared by 0 bases and J by 2 bases, with 20 bases of the junction left unmatched. This CDR3 is built from 21 residues. Germline-derived CDR1 and CDR2 are SGHRS and YFSETQ.

This clonotype came up many times. This sequence joins TRBV5-4 and TRBJ2-1; 9 nucleotides align to TRBD2. Per germline, CDR1 SGHNT and CDR2 YYREEE (reference sequence). The CDR3 is made up of 16 amino acids. Germline trimming cut 4 bases from V and 10 bases from J; bases unmatched to any gene: 15. The CDR3 loop reads CASSQSGAGGPWEQFF. CDR3 in DNA: TGTGCCAGCAGCCAAAGCGGGGCGGGAGGGCCATGGGAGCAGTTCTTC.

The table lists this clonotype with many counts. The chain uses TRBV12-3 or TRBV12-4 and TRBJ2-7; 7 bases line up with TRBD2. The CDR3 consists of 14 residues. The trim removed 4 bases at V and 0 bases at J, leaving 3 bases unmatched. The CDR3 here is CASSWGGSSYEQYF. The CDR3 DNA reads TGTGCCAGCAGTTGGGGCGGGAGCTCCTACGAGCAGTACTTC.